This TCR beta chain was identified in a study of blood T cell repertoires in COVID-19 (dated by TCRdb to about 2020). Regarding the complete study: The collaborator samples originated in the United States, Italy and Spain and spanned the acute and convalescent phases of COVID-19. The material from the prospective study consisted of cDNA or gDNA derived from T cells, B-cell-depleted T cells, or PBMCs. Subjects who had been exposed to COVID-19, were actively infected with it, or had recovered from it provided the deeply sampled blood TCRbeta repertoires that made up the dataset. The repertoires were released in a freely available public database intended as a resource for research on the immune response to SARS-CoV-2. The samples were drawn from the first 160 participants of the ongoing ImmuneRACE study and from more than 1,000 subjects provided by 6 global collaborators. A de-identified subject ID, COVID-19 status, age in years and sex were almost always included in the sample metadata. HLA class I and class II types, where available, came from metadata supplied by the sample provider rather than from assay-based typing. The study at large found these results: The quantity of clinical and demographic metadata differed by source and by participant and was supplied without curation.

In the case of this clone: What antigen it recognizes has not been identified. The record has no base qualities; no much larger clone is one base away.

V drops 5 bases and J drops 5 bases, leaving 9 bases in between. The germline V gene encodes CDR1 LGHDT and CDR2 YNNKEL (reference sequence). From cysteine to phenylalanine, the CDR3 is 12 amino acids long. Only CDR3 DNA is held: 36 bases, read in frame from base 1. The immunoSEQ Assay, a bias-controlled multiplex PCR, was used to amplify TCRbeta CDR3 regions from genomic DNA. On the study's bioinformatics: The number of nucleated cells in each sample was estimated by amplification of reference gene primers within the assay. Sequence reads were collapsed and filtered to measure the absolute abundance of every unique TCRbeta CDR3 rearrangement. For each sample, productive Simpson clonality was calculated as the square root of Simpson's diversity index over productive rearrangements. TCRdb obtained this table from immuneACCESS and retained in-frame rearrangements with V and J assigned. These tables miss some clones; where compared with another copy, unresolved V genes account for less than half of the shortfall, and the remainder is unexplained. That table furnishes V, J and clone size, whereas the DNA furnished D and trimming. For this sample the table gives hundreds of thousands of clones, of which approximately 80% were detected only once. The ten largest clones represent roughly 4.3% of the sample.

Participants in the prospective study were enrolled through a virtual design, were aged roughly 18 to 100 years, and lived in 24 United States geographic areas. In the prospective study, participants were assigned to cohorts based on the clinical history participants reported in a screening survey and a study questionnaire. Each participant in the prospective study had whole blood, serum and a nasopharyngeal or oropharyngeal swab collected by mobile phlebotomists. Over a roughly 2-month period, participants in the prospective study had the option of providing additional blood draws and questionnaires. Prospective study blood samples were shipped either frozen or at room temperature before DNA extraction.

The TCR was taken from a man aged 30 to 45 with acute COVID-19. The V gene is TRBV3-1 (or the pseudogene TRBV3-2) and the J gene is TRBJ2-5; no D gene is confidently identified. The sample consisted of PBMCs or T cells enriched from blood (not recorded which). The CDR3 region: CASSAFGETQYF. The nucleotide sequence is given as TGTGCCAGCAGCGCCTTCGGGGAGACCCAGTACTTC.